This T cell receptor (beta chain) derives from a study of CD8+ T cells in alopecia areata. As for the study in general: Treatment comprised oral tofacitinib, 5 to 10 mg twice daily, in treated patients.

The treatment was: oral pan-JAK inhibitor, 5-10 mg twice daily. The sorting of PBMCs gave CD4+ and CD8+ T cells. Study-level results: When scalp samples are sequenced, resident alphabeta T cells of normal skin are also captured. Persistence of many expanded lesional clones was seen in scalp and blood during tofacitinib.

Extraction of RNA preceded its reverse transcription into cDNA, which served as the sequencing template. Sequenced by immunoSEQ multiplex PCR; TCRdb stores in-frame clones only, minus some. Here the sample spans around 190,000 clones, more than 55% being singletons. V lost 0 bases to trimming and J lost 1 base, with 4 bases between them. This CDR3 has 14 residues. Germline CDR1 reads GTSNPN; CDR2 reads SVGIG (reference sequence). Points on this clone: What it binds is unknown. Other DNA sequences in the sample encode the same CDR3.

Sample: CD4+ T cells sorted from blood, taken at week 4, from a patient treated with tofacitinib. This clonotype was sampled from a human donor with alopecia areata. The V call is TRBV30, the J call TRBJ2-6; D is uncertain. In DNA, the CDR3 is TGTGCCTGGAGTGTAGGTTCTGGGGCCAACGTCCTGACTTTC. Encoded protein: CAWSVGSGANVLTF.